A single T cell receptor (beta chain) is shown here with its context. Its antigen is unknown. This sample's time point: newly diagnosed GD, antithyroid drugs for less than 3 months. Making the TCR library involved RNA that had been extracted from PBMCs. As a group, patients came from one endocrinology department in Xi'an, China. These data originate in a study of regulatory T cells in long-lasting Graves disease. Across the whole study: For a period under 3 months, newly diagnosed Graves' patients had taken antithyroid drugs.

This CDR3 region has 13 residues. Germline values: CDR1 KGHSH, CDR2 LQKENI. V was pared by 3 bases and J by 0 bases, with 6 bases between. Assembly of TCR beta libraries relied on iRepertoire HTBI primers together with Arm-PCR of CDR3 regions. TCRdb fed the multiplex PCR reads into MiXCR, producing one record per CDR3 protein. The profile shows a few hundred thousand distinct CDR3 sequences, about 14% of them singletons. Study-wide results and limits: Analysis covered peripheral blood alone, not thyroid tissue.

This same sample was also taken into another study, of T cells in Graves' hyperthyroidism and ophthalmopathy.

The gene calls are TRBV18 and TRBJ2-7; D is undetermined. This clonotype was sampled from a man aged 30-40 years with Graves disease. The input for sequencing was peripheral blood mononuclear cells (PBMCs), taken at new diagnosis, from a patient treated with antithyroid drugs. The CDR3 region has the DNA TGTGCCAGCTCACCCGCCGACTCCTACGAGCAGTACTTC. Translating gives CASSPADSYEQYF.